This T cell receptor (beta chain) derives from a study of blood T cells in healthy people across ages (dated by TCRdb to about 2015). Turning to the overall study: In model experiments, template switching captured roughly one uniquely barcoded TCR beta cDNA molecule for every two T cells. Using the same blood draw, the study looked at two additional independent replicas of 1 million unique cDNA reads for two donors, one aged 18 to 30 and the other aged 80 or older. The donors were split into four age groups: young (average roughly 15 years), middle-aged (39), aged (roughly 68) and long-lived (roughly 88). The study measured age-related changes in TCR beta repertoire diversity using deep sequencing normalized with unique cDNA molecular identifiers. Donors of different ages were randomly distributed across sequencing lanes to avoid experimental bias.

The CDR3, from cysteine to phenylalanine, totals 14 residues. Just the 42-base CDR3 DNA is kept, in frame starting at base 1. The germline V gene specifies SNHLY as CDR1 and FYNNEI as CDR2. V gives up 10 bases and J gives up 2 bases, and the segment between their germline ends measures 18 bases. This clonotype was seen a single time. This receptor's antigen is unknown. It has no much larger one-base neighbor in the sample; base qualities were not kept. Library prep was done by 5' RACE. The run used an Illumina HiSeq 2500. The second PCR ran for roughly 6 to 11 cycles and used a J-beta primer mix along with a sample-barcoded 5' primer. Each TCR beta cDNA molecule received a unique molecular identifier from a template-switch 5' adaptor carrying 12 random nucleotides. At least 2.5 million CDR3-containing paired-end reads were obtained from each sample. First-strand cDNA synthesis was performed from all RNA using the Mint cDNA synthesis kit, with priming by a TRBC-specific oligonucleotide. Following uracil-DNA glycosylase treatment, a first 18-cycle PCR with universal primers M1SS and BC2_uni_R was performed on all cDNA. The original pipeline was this. Normalization of each sample was performed by random selection of 1 million high-quality reads, each carrying a distinct molecular identifier. Reads sharing molecular identifiers were discarded rather than binned into consensus sequences. MiTCR, run with a Q25 quality threshold and the strictest error-elimination algorithm, handled CDR3 identification, clonotype clustering and error correction. A nonparametric unseen species model with Euler transformation was used to estimate lower-bound total TCR beta diversity. Starting from the raw public reads, TCRdb applied fastp trimming at Q25, assembled clones with MiXCR and retained in-frame beta chains. CDR3 protein sequences are deduplicated, and each keeps its most common genes and DNA. The V and J calls were not made by the authors but by TCRdb's processing. Recorded for this sample are 1.5 million to 1.9 million distinct CDR3 sequences; about 42% of them occurred a single time. The ten largest clones take up about 4.1% of the sample.

Study-level results and caveats: Total diversity estimates from one million sequenced T cells were considered lower bounds and underestimates. Since profiling was done on bulk unsorted PBMCs, naive and antigen-experienced compartments could not be conclusively compared. Observed TCR beta diversity per million T cells fell roughly linearly with age, and a significant reduction was already apparent by age roughly 41. The percentage of naive T cells measured by flow cytometry correlated strongly with observed TCR beta diversity. Donor CMV infection status was unknown, potentially confounding age-related changes in expanded clonotypes. The long-lived group showed more naive CD4+ T cells, fewer expanded clones and increased TCR diversity than the aged group, suggesting age selection.

The approximately 39 donors, aged 6 to 90 years, were systemically healthy Caucasian individuals from Russia. Each donor gave about 11 milliliters of peripheral blood, drawn into EDTA-treated Vacutainer tubes. Ficoll-Paque density-gradient centrifugation was used to isolate PBMCs, with at least 7 million per sample. Trizol reagent was used to extract total RNA from PBMCs, with at least 5 micrograms per sample. The percentages of naive CD45RAhigh/CD27high T cells were determined by flow cytometry on a PBMC aliquot from every donor. The source material was blood. The chain is made from TRBV2 and TRBJ2-7; the D gene is perhaps TRBD2, from 6 matching bases. This sequence was found in a woman aged 18 to 35 in good health. The DNA is as follows: TGTGCCAATTCAGCAGCGGAGGGTGCCTACGAGCAGTACTTC. Its protein is CANSAAEGAYEQYF.